Listed below are T cell receptor beta chains from one sample, sequenced in a study of T cells in localized non-small cell lung cancer. The table came from immunoSEQ multiplex PCR; TCRdb's copy has only in-frame clones and leaves some out. In the table there are about 19,000 clones, approximately 83% of which are singletons. This specimen consisted of peripheral blood, obtained before any cancer treatment. All receptors come from a man between 40 and 75 years old with stage I lung adenocarcinoma. Each CDR3 is given with its conserved first and last residue. Each record gives: J gene, V gene, clone size, D gene, CDR3 protein, CDR3 DNA. A D gene is named only where the DNA matches it firmly. Clone size is shown for a subset of rows, as once, few, many or a class of expanded clone.

j_call: TRBJ1-5; v_call: TRBV21-1; clone_size: NA; d_call: NA; cdr3_aa: CASSKEAGYSNQPQHF; cdr3_nt: TGTGCCAGCAGCAAAGAGGCAGGGTATAGCAATCAGCCCCAGCATTTT
j_call: TRBJ2-1; v_call: TRBV7-3; clone_size: NA; d_call: NA; cdr3_aa: CASSYHRVAYNEQFF; cdr3_nt: TGTGCCAGCAGTTACCACAGGGTCGCCTACAATGAGCAGTTCTTC
j_call: TRBJ2-7; v_call: TRBV9; clone_size: NA; d_call: TRBD1; cdr3_aa: CASSLGQGPTYEQYF; cdr3_nt: TGTGCCAGCAGCCTCGGACAGGGACCTACCTACGAGCAGTACTTC
j_call: TRBJ2-2; v_call: TRBV19; clone_size: NA; d_call: NA; cdr3_aa: CASSIQGRAGELFF; cdr3_nt: TGTGCCAGTAGTATACAAGGGCGGGCCGGGGAGCTGTTTTTT
j_call: TRBJ2-7; v_call: TRBV30; clone_size: NA; d_call: NA; cdr3_aa: CAWELPGAYEQYF; cdr3_nt: TGTGCCTGGGAACTTCCGGGGGCCTACGAGCAGTACTTC
j_call: TRBJ2-5; v_call: TRBV12-5; clone_size: NA; d_call: NA; cdr3_aa: CASGSDSRTQYF; cdr3_nt: TGTGCTAGTGGTTCGGACAGCAGGACCCAGTACTTC
j_call: TRBJ1-2; v_call: TRBV6-5; clone_size: NA; d_call: NA; cdr3_aa: CASCPYLGRNYGYTF; cdr3_nt: TGTGCCAGCTGCCCCTACCTAGGACGGAACTATGGCTACACCTTC
j_call: TRBJ2-7; v_call: TRBV7-9; clone_size: NA; d_call: TRBD2; cdr3_aa: CASSPPGLVYEQYF; cdr3_nt: TGTGCCAGCAGCCCCCCGGGACTAGTCTACGAGCAGTACTTC
j_call: TRBJ1-2; v_call: TRBV27; clone_size: NA; d_call: NA; cdr3_aa: CASSFRGNYGYTF; cdr3_nt: TGTGCCAGCAGTTTCAGGGGTAACTATGGCTACACCTTC
j_call: TRBJ1-3; v_call: TRBV10-2; clone_size: NA; d_call: NA; cdr3_aa: CASSERRGFSGNTIYF; cdr3_nt: TGCGCCAGCAGTGAGAGAAGGGGCTTCTCTGGAAACACCATATATTTT
j_call: TRBJ2-7; v_call: TRBV4-3; clone_size: once; d_call: NA; cdr3_aa: CASSQEWAGYEQYF; cdr3_nt: TGCGCCAGCAGCCAAGAGTGGGCAGGTTACGAGCAGTACTTC
j_call: TRBJ2-1; v_call: TRBV4-2; clone_size: few; d_call: NA; cdr3_aa: CASSQVSGDNEQFF; cdr3_nt: TGTGCCAGCAGCCAAGTTTCCGGGGACAATGAGCAGTTCTTC
j_call: TRBJ2-7; v_call: TRBV29-1; clone_size: NA; d_call: NA; cdr3_aa: CSVEVTGSYEQYF; cdr3_nt: TGCAGCGTTGAGGTGACAGGTTCCTACGAGCAGTACTTC
j_call: TRBJ2-7; v_call: TRBV28; clone_size: NA; d_call: NA; cdr3_aa: CASSLVGIGEQYF; cdr3_nt: TGTGCCAGCAGTTTAGTGGGGATCGGCGAGCAGTACTTC
j_call: TRBJ1-2; v_call: TRBV28; clone_size: NA; d_call: NA; cdr3_aa: CASSFRMGGVGYTF; cdr3_nt: TGTGCCAGCAGTTTCAGGATGGGAGGGGTCGGCTACACCTTC
j_call: TRBJ1-2; v_call: TRBV5-4; clone_size: NA; d_call: NA; cdr3_aa: CASSLEDRQARRYGYTF; cdr3_nt: TGTGCCAGCAGCTTGGAAGATCGACAGGCTAGGCGCTATGGCTACACCTTC
j_call: TRBJ1-1; v_call: TRBV7-2; clone_size: few; d_call: NA; cdr3_aa: CASSLSPGTNTEAFF; cdr3_nt: TGTGCCAGCAGCTTAAGTCCAGGAACGAACACTGAAGCTTTCTTT
j_call: TRBJ2-5; v_call: TRBV9; clone_size: once; d_call: NA; cdr3_aa: CASGRGGSETQYF; cdr3_nt: TGTGCCAGCGGGCGAGGGGGGTCAGAGACCCAGTACTTC
j_call: TRBJ1-3; v_call: TRBV29-1; clone_size: few; d_call: NA; cdr3_aa: CSVGRGTGNTIYF; cdr3_nt: TGCAGCGTTGGTCGAGGGACTGGAAACACCATATATTTT
j_call: TRBJ2-1; v_call: TRBV5-5; clone_size: few; d_call: NA; cdr3_aa: CASSLGGGTSAEQFF; cdr3_nt: TGTGCCAGCAGCTTGGGGGGAGGTACTAGTGCGGAGCAGTTCTTC
j_call: TRBJ1-2; v_call: TRBV5-6; clone_size: NA; d_call: NA; cdr3_aa: CASSLNIWAANYGYTF; cdr3_nt: TGTGCCAGCAGCTTGAATATCTGGGCAGCTAACTATGGCTACACCTTC
j_call: TRBJ1-1; v_call: TRBV6-1; clone_size: NA; d_call: TRBD1; cdr3_aa: CASSPRTGGEAFF; cdr3_nt: TGTGCCAGCAGTCCGCGGACAGGGGGAGAAGCTTTCTTT
j_call: TRBJ1-3; v_call: TRBV5-5; clone_size: NA; d_call: TRBD1; cdr3_aa: CASSLLGQGGGNTIYF; cdr3_nt: TGTGCCAGCAGCTTGCTGGGACAGGGGGGCGGAAACACCATATATTTT
j_call: TRBJ2-1; v_call: TRBV11-2; clone_size: NA; d_call: NA; cdr3_aa: CASSLGARLGGPYNEQFF; cdr3_nt: TGTGCCAGCAGCTTAGGGGCCCGACTGGGGGGGCCTTACAATGAGCAGTTCTTC
j_call: TRBJ2-3; v_call: TRBV20-1; clone_size: NA; d_call: NA; cdr3_aa: CSARWGDTQYF; cdr3_nt: TGCAGTGCTAGATGGGGGGATACGCAGTATTTT
j_call: TRBJ2-7; v_call: TRBV5-4; clone_size: few; d_call: TRBD2; cdr3_aa: CASSSGGAQGEQYF; cdr3_nt: TGTGCCAGCAGCTCCGGGGGGGCACAGGGCGAGCAGTACTTC
j_call: TRBJ2-3; v_call: TRBV4-1; clone_size: NA; d_call: TRBD1; cdr3_aa: CASSGQGANTQYF; cdr3_nt: TGCGCCAGCAGCGGACAGGGGGCAAATACGCAGTATTTT
j_call: TRBJ2-7; v_call: TRBV5-1; clone_size: NA; d_call: TRBD2; cdr3_aa: CASSAYRTSNYEQYF; cdr3_nt: TGCGCCAGCAGCGCCTATAGGACTAGTAACTACGAGCAGTACTTC
j_call: TRBJ2-2; v_call: TRBV4-1; clone_size: NA; d_call: TRBD2; cdr3_aa: CASSQGTSGRGTGELFF; cdr3_nt: TGCGCCAGCAGCCAAGGGACTAGCGGGAGAGGGACCGGGGAGCTGTTTTTT
j_call: TRBJ2-7; v_call: TRBV7-9; clone_size: NA; d_call: NA; cdr3_aa: CASSLTGRSYEQYF; cdr3_nt: TGTGCCAGCAGCTTAACCGGCAGGTCCTACGAGCAGTACTTC
j_call: TRBJ2-1; v_call: TRBV4-1; clone_size: NA; d_call: NA; cdr3_aa: CASSQDRGSYNEQFF; cdr3_nt: TGCGCCAGCAGCCAAGATAGGGGCTCCTACAATGAGCAGTTCTTC
j_call: TRBJ2-5; v_call: TRBV5-1; clone_size: NA; d_call: TRBD2; cdr3_aa: CASQEVAGGVGETQYF; cdr3_nt: TGCGCCAGCCAGGAGGTAGCGGGAGGAGTCGGAGAGACCCAGTACTTC
j_call: TRBJ2-5; v_call: TRBV6-5; clone_size: NA; d_call: NA; cdr3_aa: CASRSNSGQETQYF; cdr3_nt: TGTGCCAGCAGAAGCAACAGCGGCCAAGAGACCCAGTACTTC
j_call: TRBJ2-5; v_call: TRBV7-9; clone_size: NA; d_call: TRBD2; cdr3_aa: CASSDSGRQETQYF; cdr3_nt: TGTGCCAGCAGCGATAGCGGGAGACAAGAGACCCAGTACTTC
j_call: TRBJ2-3; v_call: TRBV5-4; clone_size: once; d_call: TRBD2; cdr3_aa: CASSSLGTSEDTQYF; cdr3_nt: TGTGCCAGCAGCTCGCTCGGGACTAGCGAAGATACGCAGTATTTT
j_call: TRBJ1-1; v_call: TRBV6-5; clone_size: NA; d_call: TRBD1; cdr3_aa: CASSYRTGWATEAFF; cdr3_nt: TGTGCCAGCAGTTACCGGACAGGGTGGGCAACTGAAGCTTTCTTT
j_call: TRBJ2-6; v_call: TRBV19; clone_size: once; d_call: NA; cdr3_aa: CASRTKGVPGANVLTF; cdr3_nt: TGTGCCAGTAGGACTAAAGGGGTTCCTGGGGCCAACGTCCTGACTTTC